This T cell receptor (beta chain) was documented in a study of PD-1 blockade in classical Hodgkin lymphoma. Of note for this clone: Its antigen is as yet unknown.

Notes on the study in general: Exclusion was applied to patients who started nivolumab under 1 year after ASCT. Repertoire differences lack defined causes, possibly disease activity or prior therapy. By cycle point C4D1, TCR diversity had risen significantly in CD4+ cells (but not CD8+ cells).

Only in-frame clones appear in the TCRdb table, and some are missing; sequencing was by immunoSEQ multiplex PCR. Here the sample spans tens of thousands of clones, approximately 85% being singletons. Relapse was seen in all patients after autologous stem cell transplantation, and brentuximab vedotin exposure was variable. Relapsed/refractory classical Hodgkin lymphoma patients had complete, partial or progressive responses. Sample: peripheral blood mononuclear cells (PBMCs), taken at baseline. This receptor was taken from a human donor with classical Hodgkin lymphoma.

The CDR3 sequence is CASSFGQGANYGYTF. The CDR3 DNA is TGTGCCAGCAGCTTCGGGCAGGGTGCTAACTATGGCTACACCTTC. The chain uses TRBV11-2 and TRBJ1-2, with TRBD1 as a possible D gene (5 bases). V lost 3 bases to trimming and J lost 0 bases, with 11 bases between them. The germline CDR1 and CDR2 sequences are SGHAT and FQNNGV. The CDR3 is 15 residues long.